The TCR beta chain described here comes from a study of T-cell memory formation after mild COVID-19 (dated by TCRdb to the early 2020s). With respect to the entire study: Most TCR sequence clusters were specific to one of the two donors. T-cell clones expanding and contracting after mild COVID-19 in two donors were tracked by longitudinal TCRalpha and TCRbeta repertoire sequencing. Two young, previously healthy adult volunteers made up the cohort, one male and one female. Broader findings and caveats from the paper: Contracting CD4+ clones turned up mainly in the CM and EM memory subsets, whereas EMRA was where CD8+ clones were enriched. Some responding clones were found in pre-infection memory, which suggests that pre-existing cross-reactive memory T cells took part in the SARS-CoV-2 response. Balanced CD4/CD8 phenotypes were observed for clones contracting from day 15 to 85, whereas a bias towards CD4+ was observed for a second wave of clones expanding from day 15 to 37. Only two mild cases were covered by the study, and larger cohorts that include severe cases with pre-infection samples were considered necessary. SARS-CoV-2 specificity of the second-wave clones peaking on day 37 was not confirmed.

CDR1 and CDR2 are drawn from the germline V gene: SGHVS, FQNEAQ. CDR3 length: 12 amino acids, cysteine to phenylalanine. Solely the CDR3 DNA is kept, with 36 bases framed from the first base. The junction carries 8 bases between V and J, which are trimmed by 5 bases and 3 bases respectively. In this sample, this clonotype turned up many times. Its antigen remains undetermined. The input lacks base qualities; no much larger clone sits a single base away. The instrument was an Illumina NovaSeq 6000. Using 5'RACE with constant-segment primers, TCRalpha and TCRbeta cDNA libraries were constructed, with sample barcodes and unique molecular identifiers added in the process. RNA was extracted from every sample with Trizol reagent. Libraries were amplified in two PCR steps, with a second sample barcode and Illumina TruSeq adapters added in the second step. Libraries were sequenced on an Illumina NovaSeq with 2 x 150 bp paired-end reads. Per the authors' processing: Demultiplexing of reads and collapsing into UMI-guided consensus sequences were performed with migec v1.2.7. With mixcr v2.1.11, UMI consensuses were aligned to TRA and TRB V and J templates and assembled into clonotypes. A clonotype was counted as expanded or contracted only when both edgeR and NoisET called the clonotype significant, with the noise models trained on biological replicates. edgeR calls used a false discovery rate-adjusted p below 0.01 and a log2 fold-change threshold of 1. PCA with hierarchical clustering of max-normalized trajectories of the 1000 most abundant clonotypes was used as exploratory dynamics analysis. The CD4 or CD8 phenotype of responding clones was assigned using the separately sequenced CD4+ and CD8+ repertoires. TCRdb trimmed the raw reads at Q25, called clones with MiXCR and kept productive beta chains. Rows merge per CDR3 protein into single entries with the most common DNA and genes. These V and J calls derive from TCRdb rather than the authors' analysis. The sample records some 410,000 distinct CDR3 sequences, 20% to 30% of which are singletons. Over 10% of the sample rests with the top ten.

Ficoll-Paque density gradient centrifugation was used to isolate PBMCs. The chain is made from TRBV7-8 and TRBJ2-7; a weak D assignment points to TRBD2 (5 bases agree). Sequencing was done on a sample of PBMCs or a T cell subset sorted from them (not recorded which). The TCR originated in an adult woman who had mild COVID-19 (a few samples of this study predate the infection). The sample titles of this study are shuffled in the database, so cell type and time point are left out; the donor was told from shared clones. The bases are TGTGCCAGCAGCCAAGACTACTACGAGCAGTACTTC. Translated, it reads CASSQDYYEQYF.